A single sample is the source of the 3 T cell receptor beta chains below, sequenced in a study of CD8 T cells in Susac syndrome. Reverse transcription of roughly 0.5 to 1 ug RNA used random hexamers. TCRdb re-called the immunoSEQ multiplex PCR reads through MiXCR, storing one row per CDR3 protein. The sample shows approximately 300,000 distinct CDR3 sequences, around nine tenths of them seen only once. The sequencing sample was made of CD8+ T cells from PBMCs. These receptors were collected from a human donor with multiple sclerosis.

V is TRBV11-1 and J is TRBJ2-1, with TRBD2 identical over 12 bases. CDR1 SGHAT and CDR2 FQDESV come from the germline V gene (reference sequence). This CDR3 is built from 20 residues. After removal of 5 bases from V and 1 base from J, the junction contained 15 bases not matched to a gene. CDR3 coding DNA: TGTGCCAGCAGCGGGCGACTAGCGGGGGAGGGGGATGCGTCCTACAATGAGCAGTTCTTC. This translates into CASSGRLAGEGDASYNEQFF.

In this sample, this clonotype turned up a few times. The chain recombines TRBV9 with TRBJ2-5; 10 bases are a match to TRBD1. Germline CDR1 and CDR2: SGDLS and YYNGEE. This CDR3 region has 14 residues. Trimming cost V 3 bases and J 4 bases; bases outside gene matches: 3. The DNA of the CDR3 is TGTGCCAGCAGCGCGGACAGGGGGGGAGAGACCCAGTACTTC. Translating it yields CASSADRGGETQYF.

This clonotype was seen only once. The chain is built from TRBV7-9 and TRBJ2-7; the D gene could be TRBD1 or TRBD2 (5 bases each). This CDR3 comprises 12 residues. Trimming took 5 bases from V and 7 from J, leaving 12 bases between them. Germline V lookup: CDR1 SEHNR, CDR2 FQNEAQ (reference sequence). This CDR3 reads CASSPPGTEQYF. The CDR3 bases are TGTGCCAGCAGCCCGCCGGGGACGGAGCAGTACTTC.